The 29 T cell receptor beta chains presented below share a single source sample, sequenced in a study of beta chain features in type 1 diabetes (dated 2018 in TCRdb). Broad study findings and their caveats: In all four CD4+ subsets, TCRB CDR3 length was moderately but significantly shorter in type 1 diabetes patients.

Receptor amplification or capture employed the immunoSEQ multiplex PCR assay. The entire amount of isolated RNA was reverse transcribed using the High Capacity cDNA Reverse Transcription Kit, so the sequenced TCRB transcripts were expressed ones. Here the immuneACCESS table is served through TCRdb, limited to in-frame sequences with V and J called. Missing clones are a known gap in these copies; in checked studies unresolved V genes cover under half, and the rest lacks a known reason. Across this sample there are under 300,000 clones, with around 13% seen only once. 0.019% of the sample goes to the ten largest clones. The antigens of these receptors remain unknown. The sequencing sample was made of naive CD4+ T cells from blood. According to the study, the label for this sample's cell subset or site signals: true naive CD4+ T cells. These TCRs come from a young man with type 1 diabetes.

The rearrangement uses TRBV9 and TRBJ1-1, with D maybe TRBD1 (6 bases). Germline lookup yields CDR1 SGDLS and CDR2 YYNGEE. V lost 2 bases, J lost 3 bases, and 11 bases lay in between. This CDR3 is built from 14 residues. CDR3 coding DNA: TGTGCCAGCAGCGTGAGATACAGGGACACTGAAGCTTTCTTT. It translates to CASSVRYRDTEAFF.

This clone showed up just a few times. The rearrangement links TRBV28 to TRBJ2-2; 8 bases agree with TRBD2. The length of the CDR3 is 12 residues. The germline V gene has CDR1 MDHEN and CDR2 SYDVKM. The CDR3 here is CAAGENTGELFF. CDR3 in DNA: TGTGCAGCGGGGGAGAACACCGGGGAGCTGTTTTTT.

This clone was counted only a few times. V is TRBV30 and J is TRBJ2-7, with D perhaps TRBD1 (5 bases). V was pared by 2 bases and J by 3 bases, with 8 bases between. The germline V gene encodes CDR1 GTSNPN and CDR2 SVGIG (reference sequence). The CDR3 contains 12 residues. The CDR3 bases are TGTGCCTGGAGTCCTACAGGCTACGAGCAGTACTTC. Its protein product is CAWSPTGYEQYF.

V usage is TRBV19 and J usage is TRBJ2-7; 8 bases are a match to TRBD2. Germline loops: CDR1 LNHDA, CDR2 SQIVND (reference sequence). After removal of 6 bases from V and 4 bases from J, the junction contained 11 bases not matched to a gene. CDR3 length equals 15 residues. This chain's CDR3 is CASSPSAGREYEQYF. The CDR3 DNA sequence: TGTGCCAGTAGCCCGTCGGCCGGGAGGGAATACGAGCAGTACTTC.

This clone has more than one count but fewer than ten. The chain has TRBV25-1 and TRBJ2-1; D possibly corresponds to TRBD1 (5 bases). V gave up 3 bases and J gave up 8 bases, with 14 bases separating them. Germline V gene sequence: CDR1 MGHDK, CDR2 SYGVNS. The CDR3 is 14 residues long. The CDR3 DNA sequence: TGTGCCAGCAGTGACTCTCAGGGCAAGGATGAGCAGTTCTTC. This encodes CASSDSQGKDEQFF.

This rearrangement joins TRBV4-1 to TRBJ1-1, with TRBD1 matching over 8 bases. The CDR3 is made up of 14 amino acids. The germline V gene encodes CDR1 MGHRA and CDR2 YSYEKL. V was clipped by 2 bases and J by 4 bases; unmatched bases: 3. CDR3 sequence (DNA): TGCGCCAGCAGCCAACAGGGGGCAAGCACTGAAGCTTTCTTT. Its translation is CASSQQGASTEAFF.

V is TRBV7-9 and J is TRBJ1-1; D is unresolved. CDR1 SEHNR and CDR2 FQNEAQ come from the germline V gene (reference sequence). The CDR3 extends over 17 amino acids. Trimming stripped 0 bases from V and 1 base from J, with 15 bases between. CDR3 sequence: CASSLARTLTSNTEAFF. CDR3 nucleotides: TGTGCCAGCAGCTTAGCGCGCACCCTTACCTCGAACACTGAAGCTTTCTTT.

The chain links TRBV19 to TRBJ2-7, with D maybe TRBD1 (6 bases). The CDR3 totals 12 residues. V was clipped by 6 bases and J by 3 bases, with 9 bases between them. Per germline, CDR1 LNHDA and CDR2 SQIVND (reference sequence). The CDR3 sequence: CASRDRFYEQYF. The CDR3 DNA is TGTGCCAGTAGGGACAGATTCTACGAGCAGTACTTC.

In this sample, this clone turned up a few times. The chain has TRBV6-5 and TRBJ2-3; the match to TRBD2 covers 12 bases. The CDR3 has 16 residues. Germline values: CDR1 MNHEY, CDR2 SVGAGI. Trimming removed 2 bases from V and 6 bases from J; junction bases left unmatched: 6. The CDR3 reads CASSYGLAGGLDTQYF. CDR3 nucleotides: TGTGCCAGCAGTTACGGGCTAGCGGGAGGGTTGGATACGCAGTATTTT.

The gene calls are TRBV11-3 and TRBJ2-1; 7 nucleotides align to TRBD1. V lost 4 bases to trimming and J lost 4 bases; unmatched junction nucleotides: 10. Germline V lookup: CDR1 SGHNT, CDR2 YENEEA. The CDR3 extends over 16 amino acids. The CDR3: CASSSIWGQTYNEQFF. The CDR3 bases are TGTGCCAGCAGCTCAATCTGGGGACAGACTTACAATGAGCAGTTCTTC. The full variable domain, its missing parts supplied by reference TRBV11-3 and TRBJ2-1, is EAGVVQSPRYKIIEKKQPVAFWCNPISGHNTLYWYLQNLGQGPELLIRYENEEAVDDSQLPKDRFSAERLKGVDSTLKIQPAELGDSAVYLCASSSIWGQTYNEQFFGPGTRLTVL.

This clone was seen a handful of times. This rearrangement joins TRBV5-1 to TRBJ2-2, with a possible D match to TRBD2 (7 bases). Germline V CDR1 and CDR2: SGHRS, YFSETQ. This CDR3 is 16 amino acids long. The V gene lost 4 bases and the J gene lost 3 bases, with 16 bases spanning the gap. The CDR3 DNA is TGCGCCAGCAGCACCCCCGGGGGGCAGGACACCGGGGAGCTGTTTTTT. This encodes CASSTPGGQDTGELFF.

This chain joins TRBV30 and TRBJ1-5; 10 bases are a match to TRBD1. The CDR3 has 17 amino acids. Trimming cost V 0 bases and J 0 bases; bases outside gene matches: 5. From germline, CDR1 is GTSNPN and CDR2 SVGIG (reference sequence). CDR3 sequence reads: CAWSVRDRGYSNQPQHF. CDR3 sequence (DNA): TGTGCCTGGAGTGTTCGGGACAGGGGTTATAGCAATCAGCCCCAGCATTTT.

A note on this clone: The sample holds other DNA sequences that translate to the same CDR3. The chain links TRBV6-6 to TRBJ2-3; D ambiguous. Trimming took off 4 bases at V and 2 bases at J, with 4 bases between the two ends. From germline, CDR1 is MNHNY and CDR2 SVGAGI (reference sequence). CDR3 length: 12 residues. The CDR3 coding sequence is TGTGCCAGCAGTTCTTCCACAGATACGCAGTATTTT. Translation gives CASSSSTDTQYF.

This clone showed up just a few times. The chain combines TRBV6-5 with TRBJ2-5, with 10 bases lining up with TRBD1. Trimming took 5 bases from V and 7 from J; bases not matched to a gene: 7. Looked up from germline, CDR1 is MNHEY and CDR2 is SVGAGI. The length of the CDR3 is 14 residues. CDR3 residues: CASSRGQGSGTQYF. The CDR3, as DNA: TGTGCCAGCAGTCGGGGACAGGGGTCAGGGACCCAGTACTTC.

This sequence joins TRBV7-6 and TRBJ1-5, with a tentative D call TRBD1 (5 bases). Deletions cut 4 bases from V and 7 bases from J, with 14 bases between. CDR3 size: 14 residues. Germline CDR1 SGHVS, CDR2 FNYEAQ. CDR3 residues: CASSSGLQGQPQHF. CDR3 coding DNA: TGTGCCAGCAGCTCGGGACTCCAAGGGCAGCCCCAGCATTTT.

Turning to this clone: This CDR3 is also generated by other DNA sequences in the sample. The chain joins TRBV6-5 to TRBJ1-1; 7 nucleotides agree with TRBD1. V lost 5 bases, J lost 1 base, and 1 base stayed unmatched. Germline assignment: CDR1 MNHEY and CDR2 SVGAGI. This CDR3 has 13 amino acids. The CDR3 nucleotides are TGTGCCAGCAGTAGACAGGGGAACACTGAAGCTTTCTTT. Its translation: CASSRQGNTEAFF.

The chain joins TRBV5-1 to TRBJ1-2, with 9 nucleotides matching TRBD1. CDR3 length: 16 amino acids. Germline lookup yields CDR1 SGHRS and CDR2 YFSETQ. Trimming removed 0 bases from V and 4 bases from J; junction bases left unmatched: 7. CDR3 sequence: CASSLDATGGVYGYTF. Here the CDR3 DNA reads TGCGCCAGCAGCTTGGATGCAACAGGGGGCGTCTATGGCTACACCTTC. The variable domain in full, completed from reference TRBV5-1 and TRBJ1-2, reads KAGVTQTPRYLIKTRGQQVTLSCSPISGHRSVSWYQQTPGQGLQFLFEYFSETQRNKGNFPGRFSGRQFSNSRSEMNVSTLELGDSALYLCASSLDATGGVYGYTFGSGTRLTVV.

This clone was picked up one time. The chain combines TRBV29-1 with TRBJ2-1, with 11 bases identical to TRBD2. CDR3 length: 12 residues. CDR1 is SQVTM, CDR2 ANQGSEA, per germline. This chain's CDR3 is CTIAGGPGEQFF. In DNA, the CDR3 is TGCACCATAGCGGGAGGGCCGGGGGAGCAGTTCTTC.

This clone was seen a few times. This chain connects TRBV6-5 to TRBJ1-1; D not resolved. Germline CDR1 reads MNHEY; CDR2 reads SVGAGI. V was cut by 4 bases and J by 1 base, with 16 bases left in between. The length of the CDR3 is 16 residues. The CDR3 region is CASSSLGRGWNTEAFF. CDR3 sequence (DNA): TGTGCCAGCAGTTCCCTTGGCCGGGGATGGAACACTGAAGCTTTCTTT.

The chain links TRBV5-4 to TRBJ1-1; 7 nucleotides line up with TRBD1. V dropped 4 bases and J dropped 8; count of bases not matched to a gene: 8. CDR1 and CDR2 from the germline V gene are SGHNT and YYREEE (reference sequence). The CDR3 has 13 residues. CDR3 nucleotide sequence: TGTGCCAGCAGCGCGGGACAGAGGGCAGAAGCTTTCTTT. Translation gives CASSAGQRAEAFF.

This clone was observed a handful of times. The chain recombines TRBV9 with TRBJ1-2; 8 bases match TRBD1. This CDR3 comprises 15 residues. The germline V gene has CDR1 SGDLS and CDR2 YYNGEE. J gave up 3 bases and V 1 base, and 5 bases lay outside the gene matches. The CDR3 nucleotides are TGTGCCAGCAGCGTACTGACAGGGGCGGACTATGGCTACACCTTC. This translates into CASSVLTGADYGYTF.

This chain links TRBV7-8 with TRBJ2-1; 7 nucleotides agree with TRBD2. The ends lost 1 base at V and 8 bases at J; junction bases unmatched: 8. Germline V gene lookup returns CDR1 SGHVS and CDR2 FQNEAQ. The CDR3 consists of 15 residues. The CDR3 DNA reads TGTGCCAGCAGCTTAGAACGCGGGAGAATGGATGAGCAGTTCTTC. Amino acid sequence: CASSLERGRMDEQFF.

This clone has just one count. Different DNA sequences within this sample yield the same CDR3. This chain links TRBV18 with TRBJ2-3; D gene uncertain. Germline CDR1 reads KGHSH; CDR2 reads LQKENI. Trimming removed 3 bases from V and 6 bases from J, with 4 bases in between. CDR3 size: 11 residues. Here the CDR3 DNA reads TGTGCCAGCTCACCCCGGGATACGCAGTATTTT. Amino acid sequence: CASSPRDTQYF.

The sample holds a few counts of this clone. CDR3 coding DNA: TGTGCCAGCAGTGCCCACAGGGGTGGTGGATCACCCCTCCACTTT. Amino acid sequence: CASSAHRGGGSPLHF. The V and J genes are TRBV6-5 and TRBJ1-6; 7 bases match TRBD1. After removal of 5 bases from V and 10 bases from J, the junction contained 11 bases not matched to a gene. Per germline, CDR1 MNHEY and CDR2 SVGAGI. The CDR3 sequence is 15 residues long.

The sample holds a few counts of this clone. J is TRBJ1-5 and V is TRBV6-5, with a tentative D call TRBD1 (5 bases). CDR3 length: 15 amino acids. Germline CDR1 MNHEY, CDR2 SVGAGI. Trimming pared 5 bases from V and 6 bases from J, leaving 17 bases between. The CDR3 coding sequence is TGTGCCAGCAGTACCACAGGCCCCGGGGGTCAGCCCCAGCATTTT. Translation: CASSTTGPGGQPQHF.

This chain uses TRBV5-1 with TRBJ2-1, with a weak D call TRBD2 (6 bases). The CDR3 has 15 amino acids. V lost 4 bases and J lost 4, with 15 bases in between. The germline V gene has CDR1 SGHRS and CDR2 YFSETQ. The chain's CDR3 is CASSPRAGRYNEQFF. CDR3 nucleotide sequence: TGCGCCAGCAGCCCGAGGGCGGGGCGTTACAATGAGCAGTTCTTC.

The CDR3 is CASSVGTRWGELFF. The CDR3, as DNA: TGTGCCAGCAGCGTCGGGACTAGATGGGGGGAGCTGTTTTTT. The chain has TRBV2 and TRBJ2-2, with TRBD2 matching over 8 bases. The CDR3 totals 14 residues. V shed 6 bases, J shed 8 bases, and the junction held 8 bases outside the gene matches. Looked up from germline, CDR1 is SNHLY and CDR2 is FYNNEI.

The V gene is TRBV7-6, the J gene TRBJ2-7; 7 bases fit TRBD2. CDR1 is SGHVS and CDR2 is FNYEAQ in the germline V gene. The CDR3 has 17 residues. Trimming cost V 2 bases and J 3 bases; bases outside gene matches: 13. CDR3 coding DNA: TGTGCCAGCAGCTTACCGTGGGGCCAGGGAGGGGACTACGAGCAGTACTTC. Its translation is CASSLPWGQGGDYEQYF.

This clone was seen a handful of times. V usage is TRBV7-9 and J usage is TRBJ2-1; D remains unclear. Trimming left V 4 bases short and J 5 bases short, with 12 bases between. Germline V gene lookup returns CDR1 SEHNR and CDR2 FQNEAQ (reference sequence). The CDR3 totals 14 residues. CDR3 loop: CASSYRKIDNEQFF. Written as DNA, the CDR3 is TGTGCCAGCAGCTACAGAAAAATTGACAATGAGCAGTTCTTC.